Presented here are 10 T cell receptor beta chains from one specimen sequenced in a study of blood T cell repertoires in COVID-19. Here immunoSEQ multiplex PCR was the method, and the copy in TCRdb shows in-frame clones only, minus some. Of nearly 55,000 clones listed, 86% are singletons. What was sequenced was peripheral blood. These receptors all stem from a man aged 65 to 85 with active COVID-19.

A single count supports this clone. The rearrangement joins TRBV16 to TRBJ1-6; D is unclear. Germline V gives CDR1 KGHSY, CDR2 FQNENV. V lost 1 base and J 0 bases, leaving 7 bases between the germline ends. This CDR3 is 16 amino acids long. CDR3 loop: CASSQLGSSYNSPLHF. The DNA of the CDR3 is TGTGCCAGCAGCCAATTGGGGAGCTCCTATAATTCACCCCTCCACTTT.

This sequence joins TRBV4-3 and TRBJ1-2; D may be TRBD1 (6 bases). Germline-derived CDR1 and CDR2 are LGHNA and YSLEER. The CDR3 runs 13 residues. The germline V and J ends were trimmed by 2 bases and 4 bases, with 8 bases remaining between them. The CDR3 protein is CASSQTGSYGYTF. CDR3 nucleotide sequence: TGCGCCAGCAGCCAAACAGGGAGCTATGGCTACACCTTC.

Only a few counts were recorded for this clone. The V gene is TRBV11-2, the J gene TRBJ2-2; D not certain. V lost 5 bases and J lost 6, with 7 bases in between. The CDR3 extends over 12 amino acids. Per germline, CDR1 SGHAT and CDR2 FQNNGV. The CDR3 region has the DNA TGTGCCAGCAGCCGAGTGCCCGGGGAGCTGTTTTTT. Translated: CASSRVPGELFF.

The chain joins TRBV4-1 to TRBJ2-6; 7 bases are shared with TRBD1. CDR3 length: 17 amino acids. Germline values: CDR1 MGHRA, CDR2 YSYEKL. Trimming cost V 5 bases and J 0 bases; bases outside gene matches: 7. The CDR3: CASSWDSVSSGANVLTF. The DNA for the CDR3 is TGCGCCAGCAGCTGGGACAGTGTTAGCTCTGGGGCCAACGTCCTGACTTTC.

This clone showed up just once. CDR3 in DNA: TGTGCTAGTGGTTTGGATGTTAGCGGAAGTGAGCAGTTCTTC. Its protein is CASGLDVSGSEQFF. This chain links TRBV12-5 with TRBJ2-1; perhaps TRBD2 as D (6 bases). CDR3 length: 14 amino acids. V lost 1 base and J lost 9, with 13 bases in between. The germline V gene encodes CDR1 LGHNT and CDR2 FRNRAP. Complete variable domain (other parts from reference TRBV12-5 and TRBJ2-1): DARVTQTPRHKVTEMGQEVTMRCQPILGHNTVFWYRQTMMQGLELLAYFRNRAPLDDSGMPKDRFSAEMPDATLATLKIQPSEPRDSAVYFCASGLDVSGSEQFFGPGTRLTVL.

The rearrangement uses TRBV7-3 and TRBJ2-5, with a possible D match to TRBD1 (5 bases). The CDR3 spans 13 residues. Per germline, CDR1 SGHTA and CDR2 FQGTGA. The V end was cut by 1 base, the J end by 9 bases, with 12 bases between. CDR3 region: CASSLNPAGPQYF. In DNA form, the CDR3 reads TGTGCCAGCAGCTTAAACCCAGCAGGGCCCCAGTACTTC.

The CDR3 loop reads CASSQGDLGHTDTQYF. CDR3 bases: TGCGCCAGCAGCCAAGGTGATTTGGGGCACACAGATACGCAGTATTTT. The chain links TRBV4-3 to TRBJ2-3; TRBD1 might be the D (5 bases). Trimming removed 1 base at V and 2 bases at J, with 13 bases between. This CDR3 region has 16 residues. Germline lookup yields CDR1 LGHNA and CDR2 YSLEER.

The CDR3: CASSPGGPTSSGNTIYF. The CDR3 DNA sequence: TGTGCCAGCAGCCCGGGGGGACCCACCTCCTCGGGAAACACCATATATTTT. The V gene is TRBV7-2, the J gene TRBJ1-3; a possible D gene is TRBD1 (5 bases). CDR1 and CDR2 from the germline V gene are SGHTA and FQGNSA. The V end lost 5 bases, the J end lost 4 bases, and 21 bases lay between the germline ends. The CDR3 spans 17 residues.

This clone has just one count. CDR3 in amino acids: CASSRDLGYGYTF. The CDR3 DNA is TGTGCCAGCAGCCGGGACTTGGGCTATGGCTACACCTTC. The chain carries TRBV7-8 and TRBJ1-2, with a tentative D call TRBD1 (5 bases). The V gene's germline CDR1 is SGHVS and CDR2 FQNEAQ. CDR3 length: 13 residues. V gave up 5 bases and J gave up 4 bases, with 11 bases separating them.

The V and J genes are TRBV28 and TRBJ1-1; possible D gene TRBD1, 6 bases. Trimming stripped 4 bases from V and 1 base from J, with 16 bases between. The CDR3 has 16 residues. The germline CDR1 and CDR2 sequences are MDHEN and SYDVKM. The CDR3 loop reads CASSWEYRAQNTEAFF. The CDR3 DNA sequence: TGTGCCAGCAGTTGGGAATACAGGGCCCAGAACACTGAAGCTTTCTTT.